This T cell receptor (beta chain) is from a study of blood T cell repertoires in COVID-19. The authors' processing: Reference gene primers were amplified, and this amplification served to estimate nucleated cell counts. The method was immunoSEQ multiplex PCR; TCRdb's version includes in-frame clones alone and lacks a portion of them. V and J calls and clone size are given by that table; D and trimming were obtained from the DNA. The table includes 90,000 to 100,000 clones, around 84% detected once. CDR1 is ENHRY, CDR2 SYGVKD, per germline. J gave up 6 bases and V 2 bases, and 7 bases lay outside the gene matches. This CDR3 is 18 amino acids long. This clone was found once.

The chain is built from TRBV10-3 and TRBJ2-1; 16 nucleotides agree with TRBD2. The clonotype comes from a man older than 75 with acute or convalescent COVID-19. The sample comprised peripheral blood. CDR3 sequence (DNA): TGTGCCATCAGTGAGACCGGGACTAGCGGGAGGGCCGGCAATGAGCAGTTCTTC. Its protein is CAISETGTSGRAGNEQFF.